A selection of T cell receptor beta chains follows, all from one sample in a study of regulatory T cells in long-lasting Graves disease. TCRdb passed the multiplex PCR reads through MiXCR, listing each CDR3 protein once. Of a few hundred thousand distinct CDR3 sequences in the sample, roughly a quarter were seen once. Sequenced here: peripheral blood mononuclear cells (PBMCs), sampled when the disease was refractory, from a patient treated with antithyroid drugs. The source is a female donor with Graves disease. Each CDR3 is given with its conserved first and last residue. D genes are given only for firm matches. Not every row has a clone size; where given, it reads once, few, many or a size class.

J gene | D gene | V gene | clone size | CDR3 DNA | CDR3 protein
TRBJ2-2 | NA | TRBV11-1 | few | TGTGCCAGCAGCGGAGGCTTCGGGGTCACCGGGGAGCTGTTTTTT | CASSGGFGVTGELFF
TRBJ1-1 | NA | TRBV5-1 | many | TGCGCCAGCGGCAGGGATGTGGGGAACACTGAAGCTTTCTTT | CASGRDVGNTEAFF
TRBJ2-7 | NA | TRBV7-2 | many | TGTGCCAGCAGCTTGGGGACTCACGAGCAGTACTTC | CASSLGTHEQYF
TRBJ2-7 | NA | TRBV9 | few | TGTGCCAGCAGCGTAGAAAAGGAATACCCCTACGAGCAGTACTTC | CASSVEKEYPYEQYF
TRBJ1-5 | TRBD1 | TRBV6-1 | NA | TGTGCCAGCAAGGGACAGTTCAATCAGCCCCAGCATTTT | CASKGQFNQPQHF
TRBJ2-7 | NA | TRBV29-1 | NA | TGCAGCGTGACCTTGTGGGGGGATCTCGGCTACGAGCAGTACTTC | CSVTLWGDLGYEQYF
TRBJ2-7 | NA | TRBV29-1 | few | TGCAGCGTTGCGAGGGAAACCTACGAGCAGTACTTC | CSVARETYEQYF
TRBJ2-4 | NA | TRBV5-1 | NA | TGCGCCAGCAGTACGAACTGGGAAGAAAACATTCAGTACTTC | CASSTNWEENIQYF
TRBJ1-1 | NA | TRBV19 | NA | TGTGCCAGTAGAACCGCAGGGAGGTGGACTGAAGCTTTCTTT | CASRTAGRWTEAFF
TRBJ2-7 | TRBD2 | TRBV6-5 | NA | TGTGCCAGCAGTTCGGGACTAGCGGGAACAAGCCCCAATTCCGAGCAGTACTTC | CASSSGLAGTSPNSEQYF
TRBJ2-5 | NA | TRBV19 | NA | TGTGCCAGTAGTATCTACCGGGGGTCCACGCGAGAGACCCAGTACTTC | CASSIYRGSTRETQYF
TRBJ2-2 | TRBD2 | TRBV5-1 | NA | TGCGCCAGCAGCTCTCCGACTAGCGTGAACACCGGGGAGCTGTTTTTT | CASSSPTSVNTGELFF